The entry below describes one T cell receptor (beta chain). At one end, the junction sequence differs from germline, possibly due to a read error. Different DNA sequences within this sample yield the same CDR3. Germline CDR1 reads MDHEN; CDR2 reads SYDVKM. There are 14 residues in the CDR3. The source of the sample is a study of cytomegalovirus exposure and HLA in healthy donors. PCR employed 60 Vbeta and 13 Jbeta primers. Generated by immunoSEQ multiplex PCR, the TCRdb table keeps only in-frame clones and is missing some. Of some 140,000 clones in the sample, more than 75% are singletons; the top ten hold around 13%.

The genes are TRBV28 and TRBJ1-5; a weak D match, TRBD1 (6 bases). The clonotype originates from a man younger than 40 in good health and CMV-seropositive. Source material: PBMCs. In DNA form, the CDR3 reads TGCGCCAGCAGTCCAGGGGCGAGGGGGCAGCCCCAGCATTTT. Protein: CASSPGARGQPQHF.